This T cell receptor (beta chain) was retrieved from a study of blood T cell repertoires in COVID-19. This clone was detected once. This table comes from immunoSEQ multiplex PCR, and its TCRdb copy is limited to in-frame clones, with some not included. The sample includes 310,000 or so clones, roughly 87% of them seen just once. After removal of 5 bases from V and 2 bases from J, the junction contained 2 bases not matched to a gene. In germline, CDR1 is SGHTA, CDR2 FQGNSA. This CDR3 has 14 residues. This chain uses TRBV7-2 with TRBJ1-2, with 10 positions matching TRBD1. This TCR derives from a man aged 30-40 years with COVID-19, enrolled during active disease. Input material: peripheral blood. Here the CDR3 DNA reads TGTGCCAGCAGCCCGGGACAGGGGAACTATGGCTACACCTTC. Amino acid sequence: CASSPGQGNYGYTF.